The present entry profiles one TCR beta chain with its context. The record originates from a study of blood T cell repertoires in COVID-19. Study summary: PBMCs, B-cell-depleted T cells, or T cells were the source of the cDNA or gDNA that made up the material.

Produced via immunoSEQ multiplex PCR; TCRdb's table is partial and in-frame only. The sample has about 420,000 clones, about 90% seen once. The CDR3 runs to 14 residues. The germline V gene has CDR1 SEHNR and CDR2 FQNEAQ (reference sequence). V gave up 5 bases and J gave up 3 bases; unmatched junction bases: 6. The chain carries TRBV7-9 and TRBJ2-7, with TRBD1 matching 8 bases. This clonotype was sampled from a young man with COVID-19, enrolled during active disease. Sequenced input: peripheral blood. CDR3 sequence reads: CASSQTGEGYEQYF. For the CDR3, the DNA is TGTGCCAGCAGCCAGACAGGGGAAGGCTACGAGCAGTACTTC.